This T cell receptor (beta chain) was sequenced during a study of T cell repertoires in aging, cancer and after chemotherapy. Overall study: Pre- and post-chemotherapy samples were paired from chronic lymphocytic leukemia patients treated with fludarabine- or bendamustine-based regimens.

Study-level points and caveats: In each cancer cohort, median generation probability increased across chemotherapy, suggesting thymic output rebounded.

The trim removed 10 bases at V and 2 bases at J, leaving 5 bases unmatched. Per the germline V gene, CDR1 is SGHTA and CDR2 is FQGNSA. The CDR3 is 16 amino acids. A mixed TRB-A/B primer pool amplified rearranged TRB by multiplex touch-down PCR. From the multiplex PCR reads, TCRdb called clonotypes with MiXCR, one entry per CDR3 protein. The sample yields about 1,400 distinct CDR3 sequences, 40% to 55% seen once. TCR beta rearrangements were amplified from peripheral blood genomic DNA. Note on this clonotype: Its antigen is not known.

This clonotype originated in a human donor with a blood cancer. This chain joins TRBV7-2 and TRBJ2-1; 16 bases agree with TRBD2. The sequenced sample was blood. CDR3 nucleotides: TGTGCCACGCTGGGACTAGCGGGAGGGACCTACAATGAGCAGTTCTTC. It is translated as CATLGLAGGTYNEQFF.